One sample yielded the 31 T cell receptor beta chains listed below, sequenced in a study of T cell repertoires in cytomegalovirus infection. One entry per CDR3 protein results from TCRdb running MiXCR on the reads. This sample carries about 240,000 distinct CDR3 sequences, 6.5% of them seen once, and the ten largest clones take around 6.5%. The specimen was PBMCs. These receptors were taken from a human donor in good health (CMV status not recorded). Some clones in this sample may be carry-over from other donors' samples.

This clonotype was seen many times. In DNA, the CDR3 is TGCAGTGCTGTTGGGGACAGGGACGATCAGCCCCAGCATTTT. Its translation: CSAVGDRDDQPQHF. The J gene is TRBJ1-5, the V gene TRBV20-1; 9 nucleotides agree with TRBD1. Germline V gene data show CDR1 as DFQATT and CDR2 as SNEGSKA (reference sequence). With 5 bases clipped from V and 5 bases from J, the junction kept 7 bases outside the gene matches. The CDR3 runs to 14 residues.

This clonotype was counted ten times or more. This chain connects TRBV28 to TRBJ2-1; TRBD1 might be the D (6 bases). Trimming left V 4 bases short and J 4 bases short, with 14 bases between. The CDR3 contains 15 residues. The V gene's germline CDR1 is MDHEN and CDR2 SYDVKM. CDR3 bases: TGTGCCAGCAGTTACAGGGATCCCGCTTACAATGAGCAGTTCTTC. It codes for CASSYRDPAYNEQFF.

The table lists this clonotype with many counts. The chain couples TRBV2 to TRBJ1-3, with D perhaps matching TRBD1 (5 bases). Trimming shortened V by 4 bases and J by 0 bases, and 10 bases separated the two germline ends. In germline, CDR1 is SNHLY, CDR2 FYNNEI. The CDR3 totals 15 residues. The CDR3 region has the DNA TGTGCCAGCAGTGTCGGGGGAGTCTCTGGAAACACCATATATTTT. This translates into CASSVGGVSGNTIYF.

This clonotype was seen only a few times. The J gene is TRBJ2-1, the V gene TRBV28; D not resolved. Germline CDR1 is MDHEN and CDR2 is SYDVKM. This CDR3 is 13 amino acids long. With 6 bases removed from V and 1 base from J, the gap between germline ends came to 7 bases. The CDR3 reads CASRAYSYNEQFF. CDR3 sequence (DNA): TGTGCCAGCAGGGCTTATTCCTACAATGAGCAGTTCTTC. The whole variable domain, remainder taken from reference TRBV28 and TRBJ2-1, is DVKVTQSSRYLVKRTGEKVFLECVQDMDHENMFWYRQDPGLGLRLIYFSYDVKMKEKGDIPEGYSVSREKKERFSLILESASTNQTSMYLCASRAYSYNEQFFGPGTRLTVL.

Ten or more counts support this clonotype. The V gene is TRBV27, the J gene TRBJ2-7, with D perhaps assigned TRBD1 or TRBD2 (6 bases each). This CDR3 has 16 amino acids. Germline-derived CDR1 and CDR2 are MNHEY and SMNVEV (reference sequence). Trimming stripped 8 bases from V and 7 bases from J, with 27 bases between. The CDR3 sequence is CASGEDSTLFWEEQYF. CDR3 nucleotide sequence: TGTGCCAGCGGGGAGGACAGTACCCTATTCTGGGAGGAGCAGTACTTC.

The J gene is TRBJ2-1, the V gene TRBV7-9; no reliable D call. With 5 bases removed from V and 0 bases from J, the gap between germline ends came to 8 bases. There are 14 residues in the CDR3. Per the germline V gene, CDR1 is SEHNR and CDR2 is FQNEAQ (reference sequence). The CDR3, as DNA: TGTGCCAGCAGCCCTCTGGACTCCTACAATGAGCAGTTCTTC. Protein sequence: CASSPLDSYNEQFF.

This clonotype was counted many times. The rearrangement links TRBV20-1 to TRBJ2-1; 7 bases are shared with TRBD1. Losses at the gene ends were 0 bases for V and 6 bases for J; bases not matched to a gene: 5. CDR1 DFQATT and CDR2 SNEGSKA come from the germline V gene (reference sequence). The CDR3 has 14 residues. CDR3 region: CSARDRRGSNEQFF. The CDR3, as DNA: TGCAGTGCTAGAGATCGCAGGGGGAGCAATGAGCAGTTCTTC.

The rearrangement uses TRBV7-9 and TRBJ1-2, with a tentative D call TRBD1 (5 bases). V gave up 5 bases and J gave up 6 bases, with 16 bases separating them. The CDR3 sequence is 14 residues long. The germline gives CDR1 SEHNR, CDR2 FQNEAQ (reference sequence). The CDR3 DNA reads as TGTGCCAGCAGCAGGCTCCGGGACGCGGATGGCTACACCTTC. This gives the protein CASSRLRDADGYTF.

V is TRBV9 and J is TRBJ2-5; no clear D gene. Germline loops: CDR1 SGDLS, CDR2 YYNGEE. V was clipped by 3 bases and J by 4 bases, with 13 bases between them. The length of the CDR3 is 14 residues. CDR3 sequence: CASSETLGRETQYF. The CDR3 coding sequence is TGTGCCAGCAGCGAGACCCTTGGGCGAGAGACCCAGTACTTC.

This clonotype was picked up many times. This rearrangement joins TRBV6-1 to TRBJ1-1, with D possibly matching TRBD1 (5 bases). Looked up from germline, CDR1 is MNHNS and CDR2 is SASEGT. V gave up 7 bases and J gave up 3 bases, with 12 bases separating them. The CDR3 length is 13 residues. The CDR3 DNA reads TGTGCCAGCACCATAGCAGGGCACACTGAAGCTTTCTTT. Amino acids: CASTIAGHTEAFF.

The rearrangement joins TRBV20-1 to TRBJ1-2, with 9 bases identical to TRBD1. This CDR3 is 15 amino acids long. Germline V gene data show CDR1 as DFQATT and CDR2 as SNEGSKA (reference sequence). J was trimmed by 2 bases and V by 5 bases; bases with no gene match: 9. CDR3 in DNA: TGCAGTGCTTATGACAGGGGGAGCTTAAACTATGGCTACACCTTC. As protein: CSAYDRGSLNYGYTF.

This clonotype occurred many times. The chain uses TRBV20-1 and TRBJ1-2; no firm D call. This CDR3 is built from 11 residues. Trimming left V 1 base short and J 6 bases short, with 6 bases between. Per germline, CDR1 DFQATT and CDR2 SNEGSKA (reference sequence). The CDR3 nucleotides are TGCAGTGCTAGAGTGGGTGATGGCTACACCTTC. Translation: CSARVGDGYTF.

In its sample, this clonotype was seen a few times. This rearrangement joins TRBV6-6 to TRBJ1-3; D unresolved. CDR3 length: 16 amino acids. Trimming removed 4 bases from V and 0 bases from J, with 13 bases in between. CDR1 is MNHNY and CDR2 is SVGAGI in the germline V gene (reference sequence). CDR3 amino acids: CASSFGSASSGNTIYF. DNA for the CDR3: TGTGCCAGCAGTTTCGGCAGCGCGAGCTCTGGAAACACCATATATTTT.

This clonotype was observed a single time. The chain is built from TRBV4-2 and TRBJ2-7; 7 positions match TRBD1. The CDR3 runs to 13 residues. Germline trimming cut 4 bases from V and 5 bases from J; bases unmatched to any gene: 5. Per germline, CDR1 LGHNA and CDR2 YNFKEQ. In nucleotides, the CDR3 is TGTGCCAGCAGCCCAGGGGACAGCCACGAGCAGTACTTC. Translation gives CASSPGDSHEQYF.

The CDR3 here is CSARPGDSNQPQHF. CDR3 in DNA: TGCAGTGCGAGACCGGGTGATAGCAATCAGCCCCAGCATTTT. The chain employs TRBV20-1 and TRBJ1-5; no reliable D call. V dropped 6 bases and J dropped 0 bases, with 12 bases sitting between them. The germline gives CDR1 DFQATT, CDR2 SNEGSKA (reference sequence). The length of the CDR3 is 14 residues.

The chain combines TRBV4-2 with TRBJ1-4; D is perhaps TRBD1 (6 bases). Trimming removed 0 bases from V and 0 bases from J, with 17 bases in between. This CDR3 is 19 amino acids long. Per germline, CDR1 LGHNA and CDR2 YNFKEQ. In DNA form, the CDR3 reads TGTGCCAGCAGCCAAGAGATACGGGGCAGGGGTTCAACTAATGAAAAACTGTTTTTT. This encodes CASSQEIRGRGSTNEKLFF.

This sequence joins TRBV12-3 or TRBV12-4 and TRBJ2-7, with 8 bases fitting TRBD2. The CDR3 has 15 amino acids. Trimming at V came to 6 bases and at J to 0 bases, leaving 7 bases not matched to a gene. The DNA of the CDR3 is TGTGCCAGCAGCTCCCAGCGGGGGAACTCCTACGAGCAGTACTTC. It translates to CASSSQRGNSYEQYF.

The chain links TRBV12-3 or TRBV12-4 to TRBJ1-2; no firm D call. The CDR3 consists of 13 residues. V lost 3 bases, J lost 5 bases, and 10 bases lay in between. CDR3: CASSLGLEYGYTF. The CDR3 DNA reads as TGTGCCAGCAGTTTGGGATTGGAGTATGGCTACACCTTC.

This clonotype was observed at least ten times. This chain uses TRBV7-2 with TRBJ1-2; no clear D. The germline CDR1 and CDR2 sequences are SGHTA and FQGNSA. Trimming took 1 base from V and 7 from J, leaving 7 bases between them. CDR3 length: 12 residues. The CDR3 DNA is TGTGCCAGCAGCTTAGGTATAGGTGGCTACACCTTC. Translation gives CASSLGIGGYTF.

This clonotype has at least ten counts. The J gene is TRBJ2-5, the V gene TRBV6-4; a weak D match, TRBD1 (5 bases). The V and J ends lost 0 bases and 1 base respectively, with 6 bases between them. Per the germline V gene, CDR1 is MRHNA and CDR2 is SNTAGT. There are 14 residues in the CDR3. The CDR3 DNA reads TGTGCCAGCAGTGACTCGGGGCCCCAAGAGACCCAGTACTTC. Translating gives CASSDSGPQETQYF.

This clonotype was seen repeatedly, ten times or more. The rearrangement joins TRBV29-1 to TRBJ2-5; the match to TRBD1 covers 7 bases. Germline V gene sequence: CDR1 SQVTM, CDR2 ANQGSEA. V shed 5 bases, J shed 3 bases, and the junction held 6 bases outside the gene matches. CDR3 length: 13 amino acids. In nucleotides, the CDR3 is TGCAGCGTTTATACAGGGGTCGAAGAGACCCAGTACTTC. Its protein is CSVYTGVEETQYF. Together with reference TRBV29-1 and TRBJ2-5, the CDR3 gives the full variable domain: SAVISQKPSRDICQRGTSLTIQCQVDSQVTMMFWYRQQPGQSLTLIATANQGSEATYESGFVIDKFPISRPNLTFSTLTVSNMSPEDSSIYLCSVYTGVEETQYFGPGTRLLVL.

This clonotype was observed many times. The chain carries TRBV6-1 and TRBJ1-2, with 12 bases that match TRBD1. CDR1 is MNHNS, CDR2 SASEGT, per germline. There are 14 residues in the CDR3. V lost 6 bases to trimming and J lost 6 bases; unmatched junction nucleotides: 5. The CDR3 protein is CASRIGTGGDGYTF. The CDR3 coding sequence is TGTGCCAGCAGGATCGGGACAGGGGGCGATGGCTACACCTTC.

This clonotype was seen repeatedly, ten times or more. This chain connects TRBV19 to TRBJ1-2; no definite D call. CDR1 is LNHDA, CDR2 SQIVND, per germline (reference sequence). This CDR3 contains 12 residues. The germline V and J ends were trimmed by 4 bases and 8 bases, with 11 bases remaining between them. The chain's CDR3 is CASSTPQGGYTF. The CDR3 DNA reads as TGTGCCAGTAGTACCCCCCAAGGGGGCTACACCTTC. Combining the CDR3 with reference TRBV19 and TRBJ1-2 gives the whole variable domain DGGITQSPKYLFRKEGQNVTLSCEQNLNHDAMYWYRQDPGQGLRLIYYSQIVNDFQKGDIAEGYSVSREKKESFPLTVTSAQKNPTAFYLCASSTPQGGYTFGSGTRLTVV.

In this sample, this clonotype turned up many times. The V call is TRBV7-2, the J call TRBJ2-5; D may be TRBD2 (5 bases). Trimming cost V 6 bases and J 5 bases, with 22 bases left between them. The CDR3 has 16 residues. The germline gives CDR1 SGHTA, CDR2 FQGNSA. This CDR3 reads CASSSNGRGLGETQYF. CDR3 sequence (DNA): TGTGCCAGCAGTTCAAATGGCCGGGGTCTAGGGGAGACCCAGTACTTC.

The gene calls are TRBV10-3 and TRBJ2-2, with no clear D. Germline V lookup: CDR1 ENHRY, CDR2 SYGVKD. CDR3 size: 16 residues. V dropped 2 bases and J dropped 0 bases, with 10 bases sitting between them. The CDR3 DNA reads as TGTGCCATCAGTGAGCTCCGGACGGCGAACACCGGGGAGCTGTTTTTT. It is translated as CAISELRTANTGELFF.

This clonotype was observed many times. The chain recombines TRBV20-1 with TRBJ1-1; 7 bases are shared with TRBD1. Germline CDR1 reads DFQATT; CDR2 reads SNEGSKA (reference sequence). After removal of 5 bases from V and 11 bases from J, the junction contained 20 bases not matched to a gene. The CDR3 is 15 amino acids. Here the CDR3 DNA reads TGCAGTGCTTTTAGCAGGGACAGCGCGCCCAGGGGGGCTTTCTTT. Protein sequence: CSAFSRDSAPRGAFF.

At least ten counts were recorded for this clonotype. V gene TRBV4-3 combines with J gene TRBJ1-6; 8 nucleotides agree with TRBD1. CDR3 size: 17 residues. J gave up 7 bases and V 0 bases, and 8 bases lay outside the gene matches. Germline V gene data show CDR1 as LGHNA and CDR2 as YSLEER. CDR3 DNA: TGCGCCAGCAGCCAAGAAAGATCCGACAGGGGCAATTCACCCCTCCACTTT. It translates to CASSQERSDRGNSPLHF.

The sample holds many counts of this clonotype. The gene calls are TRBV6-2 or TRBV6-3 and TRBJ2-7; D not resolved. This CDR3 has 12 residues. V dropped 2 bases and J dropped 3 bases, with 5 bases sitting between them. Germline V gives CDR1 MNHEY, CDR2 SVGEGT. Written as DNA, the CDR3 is TGTGCCAGCAGTTACGTCGGCTACGAGCAGTACTTC. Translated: CASSYVGYEQYF.

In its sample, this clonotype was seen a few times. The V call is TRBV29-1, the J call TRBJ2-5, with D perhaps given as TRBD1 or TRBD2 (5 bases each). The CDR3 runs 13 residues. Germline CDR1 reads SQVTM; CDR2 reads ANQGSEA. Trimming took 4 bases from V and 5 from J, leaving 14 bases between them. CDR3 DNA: TGCAGCGTTGGCGAGGGGAGATGGGAGACCCAGTACTTC. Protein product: CSVGEGRWETQYF.

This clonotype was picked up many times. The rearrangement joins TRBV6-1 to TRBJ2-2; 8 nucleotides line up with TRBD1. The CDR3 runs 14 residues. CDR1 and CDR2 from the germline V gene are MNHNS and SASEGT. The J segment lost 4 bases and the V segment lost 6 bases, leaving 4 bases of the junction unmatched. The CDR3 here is CASRQGATTGELFF. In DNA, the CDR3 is TGTGCCAGCAGGCAGGGGGCGACCACCGGGGAGCTGTTTTTT.

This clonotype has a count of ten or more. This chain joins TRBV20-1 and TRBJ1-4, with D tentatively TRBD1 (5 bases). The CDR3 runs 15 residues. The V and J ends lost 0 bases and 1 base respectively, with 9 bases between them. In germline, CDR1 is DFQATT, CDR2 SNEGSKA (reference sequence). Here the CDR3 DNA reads TGCAGTGCTAGAGATGTCCAGGGAACTAATGAAAAACTGTTTTTT. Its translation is CSARDVQGTNEKLFF.